This TCR beta chain is drawn from a study of blood T cell repertoires in COVID-19. Study at large: The samples span acute and convalescent COVID-19 from the United States, Italy and Spain.

This clone was observed a single time. The V segment lost 1 base and the J segment 3 bases; nucleotides outside the gene matches: 5. The germline V gene has CDR1 SGDLS and CDR2 YYNGEE. The CDR3 is made up of 15 amino acids. The protocol was immunoSEQ multiplex PCR, while the TCRdb copy is restricted to in-frame clones and leaves out a portion. The repertoire holds around 310,000 clones, with under 90% as singletons. This sequence was found in a woman aged 25 to 45 who had recovered from COVID-19. Sequenced sample: PBMCs or T cells enriched from blood (not recorded which). The V and J genes are TRBV9 and TRBJ2-3, with 7 bases fitting TRBD2. The CDR3 bases are TGTGCCAGCAGCGTATATAGCGGGTATACAGATACGCAGTATTTT. Translated, it gives CASSVYSGYTDTQYF.